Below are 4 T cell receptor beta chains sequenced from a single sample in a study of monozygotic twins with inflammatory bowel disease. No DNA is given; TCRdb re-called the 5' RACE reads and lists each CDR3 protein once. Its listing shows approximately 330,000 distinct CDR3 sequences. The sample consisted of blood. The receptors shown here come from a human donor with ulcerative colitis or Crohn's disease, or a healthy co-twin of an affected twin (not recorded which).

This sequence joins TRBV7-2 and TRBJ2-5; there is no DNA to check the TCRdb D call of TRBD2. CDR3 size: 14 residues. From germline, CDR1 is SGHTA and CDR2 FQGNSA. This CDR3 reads CASSFAGESETQYF.

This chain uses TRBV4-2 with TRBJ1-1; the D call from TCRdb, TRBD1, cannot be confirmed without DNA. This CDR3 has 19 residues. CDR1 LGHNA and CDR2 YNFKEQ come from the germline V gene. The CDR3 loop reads CASSQYRDPLRVAVTEAFF.

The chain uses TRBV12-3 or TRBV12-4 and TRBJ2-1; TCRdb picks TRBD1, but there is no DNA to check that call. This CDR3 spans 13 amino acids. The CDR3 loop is CASRGQGDNEQFF.

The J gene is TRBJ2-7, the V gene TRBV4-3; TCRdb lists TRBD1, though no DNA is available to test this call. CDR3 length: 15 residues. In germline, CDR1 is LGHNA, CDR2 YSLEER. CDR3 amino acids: CASSQDWDTSYEQYF.